A single TCR beta chain is shown here with its context. Antigen specificity is unknown. Sequencing was performed with immunoSEQ multiplex PCR; in TCRdb, only in-frame clones are kept and a portion is missing. The table has approximately 190,000 clones, approximately 90% seen once; the top ten hold approximately 0.97%. The CDR3 runs 18 residues. The junction had 10 bases not matched to a gene; V was cut back by 2 bases and J by 7 bases. CDR1 is MNHEY and CDR2 is SVGEGT in the germline V gene. This sample stems from a study of T cell responses to AZD1222 COVID-19 vaccine. Looking at the study overall: Pooled in the analysis were second doses at about 4 or about 12 weeks. Study-level findings and limits: The donor group comprised mostly white British people and more females; the analysis possibly underestimated clonal diversity. Vaccine-associated CD4 TCRs ranged over spike, dominating at 160-218 and 743-854.

This clonotype was obtained from an adult in good health. Sequenced material: peripheral blood, taken on day 0 of AZD1222 vaccination. The chain combines TRBV6-2 or TRBV6-3 with TRBJ2-1, with TRBD2 identical over 14 bases. This CDR3 is CASSYARGRLAGGNEQFF. The CDR3 region has the DNA TGTGCCAGCAGTTACGCGAGAGGTCGACTAGCGGGGGGGAATGAGCAGTTCTTC.